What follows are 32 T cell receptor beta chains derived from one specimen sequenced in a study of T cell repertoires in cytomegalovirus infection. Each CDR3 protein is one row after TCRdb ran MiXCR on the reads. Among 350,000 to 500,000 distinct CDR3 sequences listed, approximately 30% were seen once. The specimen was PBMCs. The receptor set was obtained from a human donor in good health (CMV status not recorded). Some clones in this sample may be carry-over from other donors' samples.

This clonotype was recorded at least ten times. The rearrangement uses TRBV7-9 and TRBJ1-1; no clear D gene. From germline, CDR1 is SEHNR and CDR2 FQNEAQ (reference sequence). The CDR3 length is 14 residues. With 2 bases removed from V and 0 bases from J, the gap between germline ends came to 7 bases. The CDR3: CASSLFDMNTEAFF. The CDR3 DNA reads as TGTGCCAGCAGCTTATTTGATATGAACACTGAAGCTTTCTTT.

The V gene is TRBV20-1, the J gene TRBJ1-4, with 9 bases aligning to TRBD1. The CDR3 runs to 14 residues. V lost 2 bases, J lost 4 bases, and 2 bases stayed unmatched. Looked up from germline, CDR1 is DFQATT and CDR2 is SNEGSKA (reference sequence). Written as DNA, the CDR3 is TGCAGTGCTAGACGGACAGGGGTTAATGAAAAACTGTTTTTT. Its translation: CSARRTGVNEKLFF.

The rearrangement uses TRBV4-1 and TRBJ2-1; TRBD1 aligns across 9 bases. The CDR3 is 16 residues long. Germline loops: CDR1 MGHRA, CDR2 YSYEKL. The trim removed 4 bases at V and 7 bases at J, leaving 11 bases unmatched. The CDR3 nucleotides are TGCGCCAGCAGCCCACTAACCGGGACAGGGAGGAATGAGCAGTTCTTC. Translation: CASSPLTGTGRNEQFF.

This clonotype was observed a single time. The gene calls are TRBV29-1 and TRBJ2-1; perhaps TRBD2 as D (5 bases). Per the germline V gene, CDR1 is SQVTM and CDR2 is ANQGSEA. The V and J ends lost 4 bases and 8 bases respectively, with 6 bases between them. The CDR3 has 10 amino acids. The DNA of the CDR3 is TGCAGCGTTGTGAGGGATGAGCAGTTCTTC. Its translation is CSVVRDEQFF.

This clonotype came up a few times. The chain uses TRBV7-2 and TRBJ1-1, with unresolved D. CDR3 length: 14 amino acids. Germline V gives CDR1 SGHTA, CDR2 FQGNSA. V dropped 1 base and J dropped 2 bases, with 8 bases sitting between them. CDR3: CASSLEGSNTEAFF. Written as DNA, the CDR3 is TGTGCCAGCAGCTTAGAGGGCAGCAACACTGAAGCTTTCTTT.

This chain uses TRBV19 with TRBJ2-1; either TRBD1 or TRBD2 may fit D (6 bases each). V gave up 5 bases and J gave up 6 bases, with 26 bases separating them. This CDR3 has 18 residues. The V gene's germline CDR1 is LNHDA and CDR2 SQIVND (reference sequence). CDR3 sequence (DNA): TGTGCCAGTAGTTCCCAAGTACTAGCTGGGGGGCCCTCCAATGAGCAGTTCTTC. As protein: CASSSQVLAGGPSNEQFF.

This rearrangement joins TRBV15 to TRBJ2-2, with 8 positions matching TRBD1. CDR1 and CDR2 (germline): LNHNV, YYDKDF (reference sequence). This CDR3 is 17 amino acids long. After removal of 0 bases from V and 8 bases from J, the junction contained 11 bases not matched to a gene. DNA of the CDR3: TGTGCCACCAGCAGAGACAGGGGGCAGGCTTCACCGGGGGAGCTGTTTTTT. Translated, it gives CATSRDRGQASPGELFF.

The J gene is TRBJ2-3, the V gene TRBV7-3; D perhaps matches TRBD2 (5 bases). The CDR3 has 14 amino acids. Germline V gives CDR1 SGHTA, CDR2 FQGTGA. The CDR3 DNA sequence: TGTGTCGTCAGCTTACCCCGCCGGGAAGATACGCAGTATTTT. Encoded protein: CVVSLPRREDTQYF.

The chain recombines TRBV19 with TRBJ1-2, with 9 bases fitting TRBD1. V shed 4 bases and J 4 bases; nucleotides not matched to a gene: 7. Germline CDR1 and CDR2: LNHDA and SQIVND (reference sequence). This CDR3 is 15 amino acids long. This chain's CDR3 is CASSRGQGRSYGYTF. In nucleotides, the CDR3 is TGTGCCAGTAGTAGGGGACAGGGCCGGAGCTATGGCTACACCTTC. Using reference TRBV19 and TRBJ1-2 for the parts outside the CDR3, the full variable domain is DGGITQSPKYLFRKEGQNVTLSCEQNLNHDAMYWYRQDPGQGLRLIYYSQIVNDFQKGDIAEGYSVSREKKESFPLTVTSAQKNPTAFYLCASSRGQGRSYGYTFGSGTRLTVV.

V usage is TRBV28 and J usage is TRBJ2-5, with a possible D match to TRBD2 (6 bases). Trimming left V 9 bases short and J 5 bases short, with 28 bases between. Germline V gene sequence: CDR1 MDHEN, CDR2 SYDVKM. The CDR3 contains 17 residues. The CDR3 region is CASRGGHLTRGRETQYF. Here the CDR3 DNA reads TGTGCCAGTCGGGGAGGACACCTGACCCGAGGGAGGGAGACCCAGTACTTC.

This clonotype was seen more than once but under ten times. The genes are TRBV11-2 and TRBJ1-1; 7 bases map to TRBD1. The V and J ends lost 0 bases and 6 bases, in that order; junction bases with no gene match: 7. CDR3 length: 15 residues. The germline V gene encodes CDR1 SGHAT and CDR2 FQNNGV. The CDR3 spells CASSLDLRQGPEAFF. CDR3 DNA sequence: TGTGCCAGCAGCTTAGATCTCCGACAGGGCCCTGAAGCTTTCTTT.

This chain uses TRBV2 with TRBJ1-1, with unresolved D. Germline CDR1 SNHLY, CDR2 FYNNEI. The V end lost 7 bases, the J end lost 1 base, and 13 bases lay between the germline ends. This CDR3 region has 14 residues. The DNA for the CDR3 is TGTGCCAGCAAATCACTGGGAACGAACACTGAAGCTTTCTTT. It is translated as CASKSLGTNTEAFF.

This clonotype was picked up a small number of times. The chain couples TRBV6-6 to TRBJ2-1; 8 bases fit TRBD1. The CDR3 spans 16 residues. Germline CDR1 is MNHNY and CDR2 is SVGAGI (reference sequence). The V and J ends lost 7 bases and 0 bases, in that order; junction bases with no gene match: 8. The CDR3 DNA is TGTGCCAGCAATCCCGAGACAGGGGACTCCTACAATGAGCAGTTCTTC. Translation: CASNPETGDSYNEQFF.

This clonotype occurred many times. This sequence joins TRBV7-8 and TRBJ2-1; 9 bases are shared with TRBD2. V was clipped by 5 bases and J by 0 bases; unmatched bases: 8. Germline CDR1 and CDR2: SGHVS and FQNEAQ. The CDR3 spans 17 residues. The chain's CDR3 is CASSGDRLAVSYNEQFF. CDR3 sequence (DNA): TGTGCCAGCAGCGGAGACCGACTAGCGGTCTCCTACAATGAGCAGTTCTTC.

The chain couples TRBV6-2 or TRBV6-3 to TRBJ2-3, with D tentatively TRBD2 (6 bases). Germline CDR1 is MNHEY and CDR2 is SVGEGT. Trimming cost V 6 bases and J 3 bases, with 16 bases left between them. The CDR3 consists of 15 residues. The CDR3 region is CASRRPGTRTDTQYF. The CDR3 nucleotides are TGTGCCAGCAGGCGGCCCGGGACTCGTACAGATACGCAGTATTTT.

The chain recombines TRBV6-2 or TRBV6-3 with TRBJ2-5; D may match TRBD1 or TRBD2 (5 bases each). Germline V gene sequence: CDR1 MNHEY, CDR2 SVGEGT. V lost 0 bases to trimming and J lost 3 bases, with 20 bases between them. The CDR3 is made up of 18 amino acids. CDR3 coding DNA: TGTGCCAGCAGTTACTCACCGGAACCCGGGGCCTACAAAGAGACCCAGTACTTC. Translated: CASSYSPEPGAYKETQYF.

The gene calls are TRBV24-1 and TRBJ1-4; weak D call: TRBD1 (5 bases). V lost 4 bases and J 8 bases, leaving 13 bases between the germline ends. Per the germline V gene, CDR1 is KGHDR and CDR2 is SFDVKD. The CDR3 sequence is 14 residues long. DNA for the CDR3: TGTGCCACCAGTGACCGGGACTTCTGGGAAAAACTGTTTTTT. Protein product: CATSDRDFWEKLFF.

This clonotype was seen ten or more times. The CDR3 protein is CASSPDSYNEQFF. The CDR3 DNA reads as TGTGCCAGCAGCCCGGACTCTTACAATGAGCAGTTCTTC. The chain employs TRBV6-2 or TRBV6-3 and TRBJ2-1; perhaps TRBD2 as D (5 bases). The CDR3 extends over 13 amino acids. CDR1 is MNHEY, CDR2 SVGEGT, per germline. V was cut by 6 bases and J by 4 bases, with 10 bases left in between.

CDR3 nucleotide sequence: TGTGCCAGCAGTGACTCGTTCACAAGGGGCTATGGCTACACCTTC. Translating gives CASSDSFTRGYGYTF. This chain connects TRBV6-4 to TRBJ1-2; TRBD1 might be the D (5 bases). The CDR3 is 15 amino acids. V lost 0 bases and J lost 4, with 12 bases in between. Germline lookup yields CDR1 MRHNA and CDR2 SNTAGT.

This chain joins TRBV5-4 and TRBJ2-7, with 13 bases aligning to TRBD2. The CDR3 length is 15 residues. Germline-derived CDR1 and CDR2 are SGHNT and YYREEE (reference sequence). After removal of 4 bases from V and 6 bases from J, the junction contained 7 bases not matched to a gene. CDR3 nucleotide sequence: TGTGCCAGCAGCCTCAGACTAGCGGGGGGTCGCGAGCAGTACTTC. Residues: CASSLRLAGGREQYF. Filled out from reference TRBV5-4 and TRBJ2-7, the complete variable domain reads ETGVTQSPTHLIKTRGQQVTLRCSSQSGHNTVSWYQQALGQGPQFIFQYYREEENGRGNFPPRFSGLQFPNYSSELNVNALELDDSALYLCASSLRLAGGREQYFGPGTRLTVT.

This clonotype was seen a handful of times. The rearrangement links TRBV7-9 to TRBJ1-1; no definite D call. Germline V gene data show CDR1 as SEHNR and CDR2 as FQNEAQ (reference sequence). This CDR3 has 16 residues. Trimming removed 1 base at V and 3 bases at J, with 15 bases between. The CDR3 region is CASSLDRQRRDTEAFF. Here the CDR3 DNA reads TGTGCCAGCAGCTTAGATCGGCAGAGAAGAGACACTGAAGCTTTCTTT.

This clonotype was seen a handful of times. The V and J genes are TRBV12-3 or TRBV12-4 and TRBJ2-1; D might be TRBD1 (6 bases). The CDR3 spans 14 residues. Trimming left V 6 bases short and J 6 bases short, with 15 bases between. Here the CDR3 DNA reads TGTGCCAGCAGCCTACAGGGACCAGGCAATGAGCAGTTCTTC. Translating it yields CASSLQGPGNEQFF.

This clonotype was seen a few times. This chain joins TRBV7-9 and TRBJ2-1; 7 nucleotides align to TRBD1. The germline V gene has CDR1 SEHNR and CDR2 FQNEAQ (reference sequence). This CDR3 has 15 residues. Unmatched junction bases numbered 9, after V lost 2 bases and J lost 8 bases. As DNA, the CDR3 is TGTGCCAGCAGCTTAATGACAGGGAATAGCCATGAGCAGTTCTTC. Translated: CASSLMTGNSHEQFF.

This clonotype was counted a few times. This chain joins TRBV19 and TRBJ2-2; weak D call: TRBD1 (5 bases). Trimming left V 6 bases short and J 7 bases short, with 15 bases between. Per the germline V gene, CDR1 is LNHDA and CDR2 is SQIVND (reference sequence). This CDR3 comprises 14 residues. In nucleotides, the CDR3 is TGTGCCAGTAGATCAGACAGCTCGCGCGGGGAGCTGTTTTTT. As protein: CASRSDSSRGELFF.

CDR3 sequence (DNA): TGTGCCAGCAGTCATCGGGACGGTTACTCCTACGAGCAGTACTTC. It translates to CASSHRDGYSYEQYF. J is TRBJ2-7 and V is TRBV12-3 or TRBV12-4; D is tentatively TRBD1 or TRBD2 (5 bases each). The V and J ends lost 5 bases and 0 bases respectively, with 14 bases between them. This CDR3 contains 15 residues.

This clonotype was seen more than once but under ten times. CDR3 sequence (DNA): TGCAGTGCTCCCCTGGCTGAAGCTTTCTTT. Its translation is CSAPLAEAFF. The rearrangement links TRBV20-1 to TRBJ1-1; D uncertain. Germline V gives CDR1 DFQATT, CDR2 SNEGSKA (reference sequence). V was shortened by 5 bases and J by 6 bases, with 7 bases between the two germline ends. The CDR3 has 10 residues.

The CDR3 DNA sequence: TGTGCCAGCAGCCCCGAGCCTGGTACGAGCACAGATACGCAGTATTTT. Translation: CASSPEPGTSTDTQYF. The chain links TRBV5-4 to TRBJ2-3; no reliable D call. CDR1 is SGHNT, CDR2 YYREEE, per germline (reference sequence). V lost 4 bases and J 0 bases, leaving 15 bases between the germline ends. The CDR3 is 16 residues long. The complete variable domain, with remaining parts taken from reference TRBV5-4 and TRBJ2-3, reads ETGVTQSPTHLIKTRGQQVTLRCSSQSGHNTVSWYQQALGQGPQFIFQYYREEENGRGNFPPRFSGLQFPNYSSELNVNALELDDSALYLCASSPEPGTSTDTQYFGPGTRLTVL.

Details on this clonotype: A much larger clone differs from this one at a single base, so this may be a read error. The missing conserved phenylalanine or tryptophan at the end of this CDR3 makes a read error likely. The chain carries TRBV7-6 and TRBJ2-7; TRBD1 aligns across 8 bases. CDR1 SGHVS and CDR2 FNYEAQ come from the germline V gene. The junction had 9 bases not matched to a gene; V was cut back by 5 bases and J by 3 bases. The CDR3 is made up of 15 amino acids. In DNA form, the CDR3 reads TGTGCCAGCAGCCTATTTGGGGACAGGATCTACGAGCAGTACTTA. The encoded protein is CASSLFGDRIYEQYL.

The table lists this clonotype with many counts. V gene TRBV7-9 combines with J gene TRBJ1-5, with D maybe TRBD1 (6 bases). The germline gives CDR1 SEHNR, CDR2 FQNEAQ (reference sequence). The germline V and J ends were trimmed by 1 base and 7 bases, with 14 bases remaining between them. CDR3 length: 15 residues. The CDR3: CASSLGEQGRQPQHF. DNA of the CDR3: TGTGCCAGCAGCTTAGGGGAACAGGGTCGACAGCCCCAGCATTTT.

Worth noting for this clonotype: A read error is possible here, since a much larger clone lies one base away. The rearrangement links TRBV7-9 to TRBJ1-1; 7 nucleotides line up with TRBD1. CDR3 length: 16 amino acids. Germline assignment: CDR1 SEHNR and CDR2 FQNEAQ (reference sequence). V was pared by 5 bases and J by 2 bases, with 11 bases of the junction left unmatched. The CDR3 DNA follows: TGTGCCAGCAGCATGCGGGAAGGGGGCGAAAACACTGAAGCTTTCTTT. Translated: CASSMREGGENTEAFF.

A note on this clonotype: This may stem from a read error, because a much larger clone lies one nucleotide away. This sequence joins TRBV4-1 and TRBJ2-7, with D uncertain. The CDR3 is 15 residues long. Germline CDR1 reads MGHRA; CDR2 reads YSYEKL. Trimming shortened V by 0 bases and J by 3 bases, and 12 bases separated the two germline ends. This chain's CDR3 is CASSQDLKDLYEQYF. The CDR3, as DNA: TGCGCCAGCAGCCAAGATTTGAAAGACCTCTACGAGCAGTACTTC.

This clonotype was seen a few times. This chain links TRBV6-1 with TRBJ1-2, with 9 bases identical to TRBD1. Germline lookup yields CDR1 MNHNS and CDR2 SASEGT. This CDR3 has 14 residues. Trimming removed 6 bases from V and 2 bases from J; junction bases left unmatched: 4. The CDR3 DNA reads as TGTGCCAGCAGCCATGGACAGGGGAACTATGGCTACACCTTC. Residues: CASSHGQGNYGYTF.